Shown below are 16 T cell receptor beta chains from a single sample sequenced in a study of blood T cell repertoires in COVID-19. Generated by immunoSEQ multiplex PCR, the TCRdb table keeps only in-frame clones and is missing some. The table records some 210,000 clones, about four fifths of them present only once. What was sequenced was peripheral blood. The receptors were gathered from a woman in her forties with acute or convalescent COVID-19.

This chain joins TRBV5-6 and TRBJ2-1; 7 bases line up with TRBD1. Germline V gives CDR1 SGHDT, CDR2 YYEEEE. V dropped 4 bases and J dropped 7; count of bases not matched to a gene: 11. The length of the CDR3 is 15 residues. CDR3 bases: TGTGCCAGCAGCCTATACAGGGGAAACATAAATGAGCAGTTCTTC. Protein product: CASSLYRGNINEQFF.

V usage is TRBV2 and J usage is TRBJ1-1; unclear D gene. Trimming shortened V by 2 bases and J by 5 bases, and 12 bases separated the two germline ends. This CDR3 region has 14 residues. Germline CDR1 and CDR2: SNHLY and FYNNEI. The CDR3 bases are TGTGCCAGCAGTGAAAAGTGGCAAAATACTGAAGCTTTCTTT. This sequence encodes CASSEKWQNTEAFF.

J is TRBJ1-1 and V is TRBV10-3, with a tentative D call TRBD1 (6 bases). The CDR3 has 16 amino acids. Deletions cut 10 bases from V and 0 bases from J, with 21 bases between. Looked up from germline, CDR1 is ENHRY and CDR2 is SYGVKD. In DNA, the CDR3 is TGTGCCACCCGAGCACAGGGTGTGAGGATGAACACTGAAGCTTTCTTT. Protein sequence: CATRAQGVRMNTEAFF.

The chain employs TRBV20-1 and TRBJ2-1, with TRBD2 matching over 7 bases. Trimming removed 3 bases from V and 0 bases from J; junction bases left unmatched: 2. CDR1 is DFQATT, CDR2 SNEGSKA, per germline (reference sequence). The CDR3 extends over 14 amino acids. CDR3: CSASRGDSYNEQFF. In DNA form, the CDR3 reads TGCAGTGCTAGTCGGGGGGACTCCTACAATGAGCAGTTCTTC.

V and J are TRBV4-3 and TRBJ2-2; perhaps TRBD2 as D (6 bases). This CDR3 is 17 amino acids long. Germline V gene data show CDR1 as LGHNA and CDR2 as YSLEER. Trimming pared 3 bases from V and 0 bases from J, leaving 14 bases between. DNA for the CDR3: TGCGCCAGCAGCCAGGGGCCCGGGGGATCGAACACCGGGGAGCTGTTTTTT. Its translation: CASSQGPGGSNTGELFF.

The chain carries TRBV2 and TRBJ1-5, with D possibly TRBD1 on 6 matching bases. Germline V gene sequence: CDR1 SNHLY, CDR2 FYNNEI. The CDR3 length is 15 residues. The V end lost 7 bases, the J end lost 3 bases, and 16 bases lay between the germline ends. The CDR3 bases are TGTGCCAGCACCCTGGGGGACATTAACAATCAGCCCCAGCATTTT. This translates into CASTLGDINNQPQHF.

The chain combines TRBV9 with TRBJ2-3; no reliable D call. Germline V lookup: CDR1 SGDLS, CDR2 YYNGEE. V was shortened by 4 bases and J by 14 bases, with 17 bases between the two germline ends. The CDR3 consists of 12 residues. CDR3 amino acids: CASSSSYQVVYF. The CDR3 nucleotides read TGTGCCAGCAGCTCATCGTACCAGGTCGTGTATTTT.

The V and J genes are TRBV24-1 and TRBJ2-1, with 11 bases identical to TRBD2. The CDR3 has 15 amino acids. V shed 4 bases and J 7 bases; nucleotides not matched to a gene: 5. Germline CDR1 and CDR2: KGHDR and SFDVKD. For the CDR3, the DNA is TGTGCCACCAGTGACACTAGCGGGAGATTTAATGAGCAGTTCTTC. This codes for CATSDTSGRFNEQFF.

V is TRBV10-1 and J is TRBJ2-1; a possible D gene is TRBD2 (5 bases). Germline values: CDR1 WNHNN, CDR2 SYGVQD (reference sequence). The CDR3 has 11 amino acids. Trimming cost V 7 bases and J 7 bases, with 8 bases left between them. The chain's CDR3 is CASIGGNEQFF. DNA of the CDR3: TGCGCCAGCATTGGCGGGAATGAGCAGTTCTTC.

This CDR3 reads CASSQLQGSNQPQHF. In nucleotides, the CDR3 is TGCGCCAGCAGTCAACTACAGGGTAGCAATCAGCCCCAGCATTTT. The genes are TRBV23-1 and TRBJ1-5, with D tentatively TRBD1 (6 bases). TRBV23-1 carries the ORF label, with uncertain function. This CDR3 comprises 15 residues. Trimming shortened V by 2 bases and J by 0 bases, and 8 bases separated the two germline ends.

The genes are TRBV5-1 and TRBJ1-2, with a possible D match to TRBD1 (6 bases). V lost 5 bases, J lost 6 bases, and 23 bases lay in between. This CDR3 contains 16 residues. Germline CDR1 reads SGHRS; CDR2 reads YFSETQ. Here the CDR3 reads CASSPSPGDDYDGYTF. The CDR3 nucleotides read TGCGCCAGCAGTCCATCTCCAGGGGATGATTATGATGGCTACACCTTC.

This chain links TRBV5-1 with TRBJ2-1; 7 positions match TRBD2. Unmatched junction bases numbered 5, after V lost 5 bases and J lost 0 bases. Per germline, CDR1 SGHRS and CDR2 YFSETQ. The CDR3 covers 15 residues. The CDR3 loop is CASRGGGGSYNEQFF. The CDR3 region has the DNA TGCGCCAGCAGGGGCGGCGGGGGCTCCTACAATGAGCAGTTCTTC.

The chain has TRBV4-1 and TRBJ2-1, with D hard to call. The CDR3 totals 13 residues. From germline, CDR1 is MGHRA and CDR2 YSYEKL. The germline V and J ends were trimmed by 4 bases and 8 bases, with 12 bases remaining between them. The CDR3 DNA sequence: TGCGCCAGCAGCCGTGGCCCCGACTATGAGCAGTTCTTC. Its protein is CASSRGPDYEQFF.

This chain links TRBV5-1 with TRBJ2-1; TRBD2 agrees at 9 bases. V lost 5 bases, J lost 1 base, and 7 bases stayed unmatched. Germline V gene sequence: CDR1 SGHRS, CDR2 YFSETQ. This CDR3 is built from 16 residues. The CDR3 loop is CASSLPGLASYNEQFF. CDR3 in DNA: TGCGCCAGCAGTCTACCGGGACTAGCTTCCTACAATGAGCAGTTCTTC.

The chain carries TRBV13 and TRBJ1-4; D remains unclear. This CDR3 is 14 amino acids long. Germline V CDR1 and CDR2: PRHDT, FYEKMQ (reference sequence). V was clipped by 0 bases and J by 8 bases, with 10 bases between them. CDR3 loop: CASSLGPRREKLFF. DNA of the CDR3: TGTGCCAGCAGCTTAGGCCCTAGGAGGGAAAAACTGTTTTTT.

The chain recombines TRBV2 with TRBJ1-2, with D uncertain. Germline V CDR1 and CDR2: SNHLY, FYNNEI. Trimming removed 1 base at V and 7 bases at J, with 13 bases between. This CDR3 comprises 14 residues. CDR3: CASSEVSGAGGYTF. The CDR3 nucleotides are TGTGCCAGCAGTGAAGTGTCAGGTGCTGGTGGCTACACCTTC.